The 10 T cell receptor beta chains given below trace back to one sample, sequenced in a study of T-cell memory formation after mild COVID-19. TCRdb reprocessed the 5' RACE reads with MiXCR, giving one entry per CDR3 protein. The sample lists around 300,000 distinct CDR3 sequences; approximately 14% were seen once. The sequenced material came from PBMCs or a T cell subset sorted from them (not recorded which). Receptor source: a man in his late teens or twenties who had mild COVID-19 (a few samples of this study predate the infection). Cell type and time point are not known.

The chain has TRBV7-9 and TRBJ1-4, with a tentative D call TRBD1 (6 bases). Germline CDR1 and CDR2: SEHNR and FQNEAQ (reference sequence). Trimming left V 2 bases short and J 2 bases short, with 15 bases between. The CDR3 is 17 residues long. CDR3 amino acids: CASSLLGHALTNEKLFF. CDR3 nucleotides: TGTGCCAGCAGCTTATTGGGACATGCTCTCACTAATGAAAAACTGTTTTTT.

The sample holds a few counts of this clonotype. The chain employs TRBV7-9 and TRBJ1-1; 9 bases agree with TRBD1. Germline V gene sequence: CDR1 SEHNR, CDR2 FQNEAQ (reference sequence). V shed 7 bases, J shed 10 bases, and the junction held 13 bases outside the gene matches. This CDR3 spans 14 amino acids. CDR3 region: CASIQPGTGSIAFF. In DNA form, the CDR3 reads TGTGCCAGCATCCAACCGGGGACAGGGAGTATAGCTTTCTTT.

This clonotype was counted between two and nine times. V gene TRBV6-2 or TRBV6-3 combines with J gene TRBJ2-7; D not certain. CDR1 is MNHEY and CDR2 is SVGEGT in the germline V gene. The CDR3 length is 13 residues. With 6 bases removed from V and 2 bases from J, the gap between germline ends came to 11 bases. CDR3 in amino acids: CASRRTGAYEQYV. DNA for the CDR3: TGTGCCAGCAGACGGACGGGCGCCTACGAGCAGTACGTC.

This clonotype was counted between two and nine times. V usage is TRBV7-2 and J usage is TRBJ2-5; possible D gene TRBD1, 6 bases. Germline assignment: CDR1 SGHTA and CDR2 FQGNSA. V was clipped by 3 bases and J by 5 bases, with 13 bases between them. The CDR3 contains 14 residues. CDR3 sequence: CASSFVDSAETQYF. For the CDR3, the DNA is TGTGCCAGCAGCTTTGTGGACAGTGCGGAGACCCAGTACTTC.

CDR3 sequence: CASSQDGPSGFTNTQYF. As DNA, the CDR3 is TGTGCCAGCAGCCAAGATGGGCCTAGCGGATTCACTAATACGCAGTATTTT. V usage is TRBV4-2 and J usage is TRBJ2-3; 7 nucleotides match TRBD2. V was pared by 0 bases and J by 7 bases, with 13 bases of the junction left unmatched. This CDR3 is 17 amino acids long. The V gene's germline CDR1 is LGHNA and CDR2 YNFKEQ.

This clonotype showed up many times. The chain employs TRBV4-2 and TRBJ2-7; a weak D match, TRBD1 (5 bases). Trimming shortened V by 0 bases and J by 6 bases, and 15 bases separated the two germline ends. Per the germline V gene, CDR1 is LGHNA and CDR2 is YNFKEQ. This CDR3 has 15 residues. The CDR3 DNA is TGTGCCAGCAGCCAAGATCATCCAGGGTTGGGCGAGCAGTACTTC. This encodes CASSQDHPGLGEQYF.

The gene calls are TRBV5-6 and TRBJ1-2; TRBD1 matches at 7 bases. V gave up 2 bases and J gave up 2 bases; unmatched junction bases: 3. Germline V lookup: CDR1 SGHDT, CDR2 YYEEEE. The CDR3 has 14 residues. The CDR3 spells CASSLQTGNYGYTF. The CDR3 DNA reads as TGTGCCAGCAGCTTACAGACAGGGAACTATGGCTACACCTTC. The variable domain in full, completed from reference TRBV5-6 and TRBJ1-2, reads DAGVTQSPTHLIKTRGQQVTLRCSPKSGHDTVSWYQQALGQGPQFIFQYYEEEERQRGNFPDRFSGHQFPNYSSELNVNALLLGDSALYLCASSLQTGNYGYTFGSGTRLTVV.

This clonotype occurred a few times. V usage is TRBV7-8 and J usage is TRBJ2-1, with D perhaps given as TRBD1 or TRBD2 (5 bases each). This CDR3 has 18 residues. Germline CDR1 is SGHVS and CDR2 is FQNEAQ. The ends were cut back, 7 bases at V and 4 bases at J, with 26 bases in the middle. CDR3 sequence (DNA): TGTGCCAGCACTCAAGGACGGGGCTTGGGGTCCCGTTACAATGAGCAGTTCTTC. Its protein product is CASTQGRGLGSRYNEQFF.

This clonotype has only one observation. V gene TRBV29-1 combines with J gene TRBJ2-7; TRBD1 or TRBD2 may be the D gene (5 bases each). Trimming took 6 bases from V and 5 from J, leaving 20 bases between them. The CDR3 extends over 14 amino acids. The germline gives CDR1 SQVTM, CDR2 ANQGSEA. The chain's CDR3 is CSVIFRGQGDEQYF. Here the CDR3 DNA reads TGCAGCGTAATTTTCAGAGGGCAAGGGGACGAGCAGTACTTC.

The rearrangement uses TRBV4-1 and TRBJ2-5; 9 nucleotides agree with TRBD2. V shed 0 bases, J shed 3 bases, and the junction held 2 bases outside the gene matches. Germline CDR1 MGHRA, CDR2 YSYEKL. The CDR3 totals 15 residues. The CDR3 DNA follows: TGCGCCAGCAGCCAAGAGGGACTAGCTGAAGAGACCCAGTACTTC. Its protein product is CASSQEGLAEETQYF.